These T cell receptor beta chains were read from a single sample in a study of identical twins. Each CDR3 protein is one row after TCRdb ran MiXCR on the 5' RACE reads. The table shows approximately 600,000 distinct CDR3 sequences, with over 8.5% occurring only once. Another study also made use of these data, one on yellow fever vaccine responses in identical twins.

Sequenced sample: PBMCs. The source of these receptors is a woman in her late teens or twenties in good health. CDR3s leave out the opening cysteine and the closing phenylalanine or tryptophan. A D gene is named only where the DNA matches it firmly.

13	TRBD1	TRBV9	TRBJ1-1	ASSVAGTGGTEAF
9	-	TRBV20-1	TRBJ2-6	SARDSPVYT
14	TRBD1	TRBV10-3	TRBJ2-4	AISTRQGSGQNIQY
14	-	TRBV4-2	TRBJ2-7	ASSQGVIGETYEQY
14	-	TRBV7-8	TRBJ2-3	ASSLEIAFSSDTQY
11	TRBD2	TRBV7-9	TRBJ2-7	ASGGEGPYEQY
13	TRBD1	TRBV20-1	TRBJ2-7	SAIPTGEVQDEQY
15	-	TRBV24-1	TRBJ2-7	ATSPGAAREGTYEQY
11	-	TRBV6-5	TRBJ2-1	ASSYSGYDEQF
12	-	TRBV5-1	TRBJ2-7	ASSWARGAYEQY
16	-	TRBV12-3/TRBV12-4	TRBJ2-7	ASALPPEAGGTSYEQY
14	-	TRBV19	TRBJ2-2	ASSIWRMKNTGELF
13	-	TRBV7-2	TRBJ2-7	ASSLEGGGSYEQY
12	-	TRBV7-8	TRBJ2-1	ASSLKSVNNEQF
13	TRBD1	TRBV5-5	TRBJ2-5	ASSTRDSNFETQY
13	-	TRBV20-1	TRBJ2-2	SAYDRALNTGELF
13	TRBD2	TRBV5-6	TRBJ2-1	ASSGGTSGYNEQF